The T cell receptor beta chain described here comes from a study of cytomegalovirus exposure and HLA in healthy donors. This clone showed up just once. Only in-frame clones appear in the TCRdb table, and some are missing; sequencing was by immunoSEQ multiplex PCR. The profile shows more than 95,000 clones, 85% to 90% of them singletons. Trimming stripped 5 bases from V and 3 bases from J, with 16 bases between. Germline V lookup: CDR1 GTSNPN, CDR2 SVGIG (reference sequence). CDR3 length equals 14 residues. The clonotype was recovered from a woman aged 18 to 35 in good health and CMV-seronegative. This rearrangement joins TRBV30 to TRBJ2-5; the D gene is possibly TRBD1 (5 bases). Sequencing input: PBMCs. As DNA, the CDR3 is TGTGCCTGGGGAATGGGGCGCGAAGAAGAGACCCAGTACTTC. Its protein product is CAWGMGREEETQYF.